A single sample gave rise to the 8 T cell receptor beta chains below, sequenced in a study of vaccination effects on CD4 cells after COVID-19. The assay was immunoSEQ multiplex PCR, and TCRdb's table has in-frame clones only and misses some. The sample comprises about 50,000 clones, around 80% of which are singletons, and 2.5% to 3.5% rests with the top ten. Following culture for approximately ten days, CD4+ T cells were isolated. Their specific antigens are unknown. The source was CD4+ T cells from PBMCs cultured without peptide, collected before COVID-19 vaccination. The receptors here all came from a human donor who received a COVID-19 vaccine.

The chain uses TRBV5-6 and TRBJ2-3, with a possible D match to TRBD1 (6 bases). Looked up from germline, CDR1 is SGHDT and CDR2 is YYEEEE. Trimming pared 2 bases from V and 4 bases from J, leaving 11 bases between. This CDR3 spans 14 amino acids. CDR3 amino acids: CASSLWGRPDTQYF. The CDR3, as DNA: TGTGCCAGCAGCTTATGGGGGCGGCCAGATACGCAGTATTTT.

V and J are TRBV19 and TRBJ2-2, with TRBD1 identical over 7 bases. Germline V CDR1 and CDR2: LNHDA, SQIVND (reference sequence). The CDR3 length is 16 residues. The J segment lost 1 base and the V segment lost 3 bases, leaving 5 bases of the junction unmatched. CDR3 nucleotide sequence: TGTGCCAGTAGTATGGTTTACAGGGGGAACACCGGGGAGCTGTTTTTT. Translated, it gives CASSMVYRGNTGELFF. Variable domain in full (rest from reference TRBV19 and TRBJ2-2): DGGITQSPKYLFRKEGQNVTLSCEQNLNHDAMYWYRQDPGQGLRLIYYSQIVNDFQKGDIAEGYSVSREKKESFPLTVTSAQKNPTAFYLCASSMVYRGNTGELFFGEGSRLTVL.

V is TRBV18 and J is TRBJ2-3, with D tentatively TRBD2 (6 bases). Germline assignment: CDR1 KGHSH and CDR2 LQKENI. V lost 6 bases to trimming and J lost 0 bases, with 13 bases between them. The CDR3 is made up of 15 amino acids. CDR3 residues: CASSSAGTSTDTQYF. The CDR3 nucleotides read TGTGCCAGCTCCTCGGCGGGGACCAGCACAGATACGCAGTATTTT.

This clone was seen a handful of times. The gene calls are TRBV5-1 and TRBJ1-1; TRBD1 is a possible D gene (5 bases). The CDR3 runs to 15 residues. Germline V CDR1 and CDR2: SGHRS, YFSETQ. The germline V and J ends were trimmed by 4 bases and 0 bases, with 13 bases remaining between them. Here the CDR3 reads CASSGGDYMNTEAFF. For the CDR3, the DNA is TGCGCCAGCAGCGGGGGGGATTACATGAACACTGAAGCTTTCTTT.

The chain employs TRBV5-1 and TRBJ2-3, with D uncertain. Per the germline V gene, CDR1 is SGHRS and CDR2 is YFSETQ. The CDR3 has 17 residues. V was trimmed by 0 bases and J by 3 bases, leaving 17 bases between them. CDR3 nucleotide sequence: TGCGCCAGCAGCTTGGGTCTTACGTCGTCGGCTACAGATACGCAGTATTTT. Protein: CASSLGLTSSATDTQYF. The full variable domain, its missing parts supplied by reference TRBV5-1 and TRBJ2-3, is KAGVTQTPRYLIKTRGQQVTLSCSPISGHRSVSWYQQTPGQGLQFLFEYFSETQRNKGNFPGRFSGRQFSNSRSEMNVSTLELGDSALYLCASSLGLTSSATDTQYFGPGTRLTVL.

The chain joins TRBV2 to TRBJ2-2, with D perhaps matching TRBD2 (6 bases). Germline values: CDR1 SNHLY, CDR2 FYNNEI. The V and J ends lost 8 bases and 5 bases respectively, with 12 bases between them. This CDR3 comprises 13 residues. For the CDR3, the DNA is TGTGCCAGCGGCGGGAAAGGGACCGGGGAGCTGTTTTTT. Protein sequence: CASGGKGTGELFF.

For the CDR3, the DNA is TGTGCCAGCAGCTTCTACAGGGGGGACCAGTACTTC. This translates into CASSFYRGDQYF. This chain uses TRBV5-5 with TRBJ2-5; 8 positions match TRBD1. V lost 2 bases and J lost 10; bases outside the gene matches: 4. The CDR3 covers 12 residues. CDR1 is SGHKS, CDR2 YYEKEE, per germline (reference sequence).

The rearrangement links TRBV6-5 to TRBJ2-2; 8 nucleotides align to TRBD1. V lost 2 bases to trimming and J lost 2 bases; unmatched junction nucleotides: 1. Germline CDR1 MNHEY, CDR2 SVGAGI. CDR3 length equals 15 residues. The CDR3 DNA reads TGTGCCAGCAGTTACGACAGGGGAAACACCGGGGAGCTGTTTTTT. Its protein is CASSYDRGNTGELFF.